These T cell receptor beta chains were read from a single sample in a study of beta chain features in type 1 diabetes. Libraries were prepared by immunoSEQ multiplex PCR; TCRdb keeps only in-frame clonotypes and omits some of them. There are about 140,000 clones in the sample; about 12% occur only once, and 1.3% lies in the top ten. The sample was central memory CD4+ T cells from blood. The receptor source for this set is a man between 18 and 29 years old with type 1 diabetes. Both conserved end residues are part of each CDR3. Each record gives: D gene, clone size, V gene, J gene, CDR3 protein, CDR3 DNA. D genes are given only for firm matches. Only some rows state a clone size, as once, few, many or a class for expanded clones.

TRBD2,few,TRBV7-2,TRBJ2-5,CASSQSRDYRQETQYF,TGTGCCAGCAGCCAGAGCCGGGACTACCGCCAAGAGACCCAGTACTTC
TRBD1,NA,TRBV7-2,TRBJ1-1,CASSRTGTEAFF,TGTGCCAGCAGCCGGACAGGAACAGAAGCTTTCTTT
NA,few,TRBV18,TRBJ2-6,CASSPLGLFSGANVLTF,TGTGCCAGCTCACCATTGGGCCTCTTCTCTGGGGCCAACGTCCTGACTTTC
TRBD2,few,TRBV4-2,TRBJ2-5,CASSQDLTSGGIETQYF,TGTGCCAGCAGCCAAGATCTGACTAGCGGGGGGATAGAGACCCAGTACTTC
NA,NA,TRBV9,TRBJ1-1,CASSPRAAPTEAFF,TGTGCCAGCAGCCCTCGGGCGGCCCCCACTGAAGCTTTCTTT
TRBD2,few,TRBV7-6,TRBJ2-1,CASSLELAGGYEQFF,TGTGCCAGCAGCTTGGAGCTAGCGGGGGGGTATGAGCAGTTCTTC
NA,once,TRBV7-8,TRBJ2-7,CASSLDLGQGRLQYF,TGTGCCAGCAGCCTCGACCTAGGGCAGGGACGGCTCCAGTACTTC
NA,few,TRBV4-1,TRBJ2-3,CASSQGKGVGDTQYF,TGTGCCAGCAGCCAGGGTAAAGGGGTCGGGGATACGCAGTATTTT
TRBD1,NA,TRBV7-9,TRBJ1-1,CASSSDRGGGNTEAFF,TGTGCCAGCAGTTCGGACAGGGGAGGAGGGAACACTGAAGCTTTCTTT
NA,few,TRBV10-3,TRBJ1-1,CAISDSQPVPEAFF,TGTGCCATCAGTGACAGCCAACCGGTCCCTGAAGCTTTCTTT
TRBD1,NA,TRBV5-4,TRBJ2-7,CANPGQNYEQYF,TGTGCCAACCCGGGACAGAACTACGAGCAGTACTTC
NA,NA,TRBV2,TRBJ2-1,CASMGDIYNEQFF,TGTGCCAGCATGGGGGACATCTACAATGAGCAGTTCTTC
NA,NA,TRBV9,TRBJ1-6,CASSAPGTNSPLHF,TGTGCCAGCAGCGCTCCGGGTACCAATTCACCCCTCCACTTT
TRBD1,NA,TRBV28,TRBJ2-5,CASSPNYRGLETQYF,TGTGCCAGCAGTCCCAACTACAGGGGGCTCGAGACCCAGTACTTC
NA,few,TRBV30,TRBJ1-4,CAWMGLWNEKLFF,TGTGCCTGGATGGGACTTTGGAATGAAAAACTGTTTTTT
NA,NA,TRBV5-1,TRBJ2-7,CASSPTQGYEQYF,TGCGCCAGCAGCCCCACCCAGGGCTACGAGCAGTACTTC
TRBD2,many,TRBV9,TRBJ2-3,CASSATSGGTDTQYF,TGTGCCAGCAGCGCTACTAGCGGGGGCACAGATACGCAGTATTTT
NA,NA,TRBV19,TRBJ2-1,CASSIEAGYNEQFF,TGTGCCAGTAGTATAGAGGCGGGCTACAATGAGCAGTTCTTC
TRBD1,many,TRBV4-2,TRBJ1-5,CASSPGTGGRVNQPQHF,TGTGCCAGCAGCCCCGGGACAGGGGGACGAGTCAATCAGCCCCAGCATTTT
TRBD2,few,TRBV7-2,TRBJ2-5,CASSPRGGPETQYF,TGTGCCAGCAGCCCGCGGGGGGGCCCAGAGACCCAGTACTTC
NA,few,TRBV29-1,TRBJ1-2,CSVQEDGYTF,TGCAGCGTTCAGGAGGATGGCTACACCTTC
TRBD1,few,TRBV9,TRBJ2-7,CASSTTGLSYEQYF,TGTGCCAGCAGCACGACAGGGCTCTCCTACGAGCAGTACTTC
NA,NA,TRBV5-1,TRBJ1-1,CASSLGGDANTEAFF,TGCGCCAGCAGCTTAGGAGGGGATGCGAACACTGAAGCTTTCTTT
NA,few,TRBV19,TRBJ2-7,CASNAGTEQYF,TGTGCCAGTAATGCGGGTACCGAGCAGTACTTC
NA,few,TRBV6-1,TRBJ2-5,CASSETPPGAAAQETQYF,TGTGCCAGCAGTGAAACCCCCCCCGGAGCGGCTGCTCAAGAGACCCAGTACTTC
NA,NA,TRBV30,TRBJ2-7,CAGSVPSLYEQYF,TGTGCCGGGAGTGTACCCAGTCTCTACGAGCAGTACTTC
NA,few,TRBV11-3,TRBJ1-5,CASSRGGNQPQHF,TGTGCCAGCAGCCGTGGGGGCAATCAGCCCCAGCATTTT
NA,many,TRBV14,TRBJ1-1,CASSQDSAEAFF,TGTGCCAGCAGCCAAGATTCAGCTGAAGCTTTCTTT
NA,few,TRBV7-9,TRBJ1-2,CASSSGGNMGQNYGYTF,TGTGCCAGCAGCTCCGGGGGAAATATGGGACAAAACTATGGCTACACCTTC
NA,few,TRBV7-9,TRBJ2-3,CASSGLRGRRLVDTQYF,TGTGCCAGCAGCGGACTAAGGGGGCGAAGGCTGGTAGATACGCAGTATTTT
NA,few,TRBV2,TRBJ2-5,CASSKNVGSQETQYF,TGTGCCAGCAGCAAAAATGTAGGTTCACAAGAGACCCAGTACTTC
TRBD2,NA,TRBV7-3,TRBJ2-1,CASSVGLAGANEQFF,TGTGCCAGCAGCGTTGGACTAGCGGGGGCTAATGAGCAGTTCTTC
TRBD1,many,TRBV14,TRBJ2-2,CASSPRQGIGELFF,TGTGCCAGCAGCCCCCGACAGGGGATCGGGGAGCTGTTTTTT
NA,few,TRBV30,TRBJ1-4,CASSNPLRSGEKLFF,TGTGCCTCCTCGAACCCATTAAGGTCCGGGGAAAAACTGTTTTTT
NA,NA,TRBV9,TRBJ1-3,CASSVLAGDNTIYF,TGTGCCAGCAGCGTATTGGCAGGGGACAACACCATATATTTT
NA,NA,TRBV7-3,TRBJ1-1,CASSPQEDTEAFF,TGTGCCAGCAGCCCCCAGGAGGACACTGAAGCTTTCTTT
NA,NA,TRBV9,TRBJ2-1,CASSVAPANNEQFF,TGTGCCAGCAGCGTAGCCCCGGCCAACAATGAGCAGTTCTTC
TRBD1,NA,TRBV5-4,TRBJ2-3,CASSLAGQGQYF,TGTGCCAGCAGCTTGGCGGGACAGGGGCAGTATTTT
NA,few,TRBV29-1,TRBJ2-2,CSVPLGVRGTGELFF,TGCAGCGTCCCCCTGGGGGTTCGGGGCACCGGGGAGCTGTTTTTT
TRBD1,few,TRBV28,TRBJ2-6,CASSPTWGRTGGGGANVLTF,TGTGCCAGCAGCCCCACGTGGGGGCGGACAGGGGGAGGTGGGGCCAACGTCCTGACTTTC
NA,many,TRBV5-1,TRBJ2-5,CASSFRGEETQYF,TGCGCCAGCAGCTTTCGGGGCGAAGAGACCCAGTACTTC
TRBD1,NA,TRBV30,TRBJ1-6,CAWSDRTGFGSPLHF,TGTGCCTGGAGTGACCGGACAGGGTTTGGGTCACCCCTCCACTTT
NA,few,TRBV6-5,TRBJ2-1,CASSLGLQNEQFF,TGTGCCAGCAGCTTGGGACTTCAAAATGAGCAGTTCTTC
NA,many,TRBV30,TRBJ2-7,CAWSYEGRPYEQYF,TGTGCCTGGAGCTATGAGGGGCGACCGTACGAGCAGTACTTC
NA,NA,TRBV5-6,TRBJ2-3,CASSLSNTQYF,TGTGCCAGCAGCTTATCGAATACGCAGTATTTT
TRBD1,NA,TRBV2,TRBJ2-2,CASRADRGNTGELFF,TGTGCCAGCAGGGCGGACAGGGGAAACACCGGGGAGCTGTTTTTT
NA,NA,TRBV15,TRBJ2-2,CATSRGGVRANTGELFF,TGTGCCACCAGCAGAGGCGGAGTCAGGGCGAACACCGGGGAGCTGTTTTTT
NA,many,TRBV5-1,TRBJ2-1,CASRGAGLPSSYNEQFF,TGCGCCAGCAGGGGGGCAGGCCTCCCGTCGTCCTACAATGAGCAGTTCTTC
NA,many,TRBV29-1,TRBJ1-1,CSGQDGDTEAFF,TGCAGCGGACAGGATGGGGACACTGAAGCTTTCTTT
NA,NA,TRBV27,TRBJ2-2,CASSTTMSGELFF,TGTGCCAGCAGTACTACAATGAGCGGGGAGCTGTTTTTT
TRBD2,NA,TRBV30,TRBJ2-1,CAWNLKDGGNEQFF,TGTGCCTGGAATTTAAAGGACGGGGGGAATGAGCAGTTCTTC
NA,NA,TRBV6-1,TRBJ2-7,CASTTVREQYF,TGTGCCAGTACTACAGTCCGGGAGCAGTACTTC
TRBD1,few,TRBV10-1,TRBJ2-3,CASSATGEQGDTQYF,TGCGCCAGCAGTGCGACAGGGGAGCAGGGAGATACGCAGTATTTT
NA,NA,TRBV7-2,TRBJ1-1,CASSRGEDTEAFF,TGTGCCAGCAGCAGGGGGGAGGACACTGAAGCTTTCTTT
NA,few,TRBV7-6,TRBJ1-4,CASNPGGGEKLFF,TGTGCCAGCAACCCGGGCGGGGGTGAAAAACTGTTTTTT